A selection of T cell receptor beta chains follows, all from one sample in a study of radiation and T cells in renal cell carcinoma. The assay was immunoSEQ multiplex PCR, and TCRdb's table has in-frame clones only and misses some. Of fewer than 150,000 clones detected, approximately 90% appear once; the ten largest clones hold about 5%. The source material was blood, sampled from a patient whose treatment included radiotherapy and nephrectomy. The source is a woman aged 70-85 years with renal cell carcinoma. CDR3s include the opening cysteine and the closing phenylalanine or tryptophan. D genes are given only for firm matches. The size entry is marked missing in some rows and otherwise reads once, few, many or a size class.

clone_size d_call j_call v_call cdr3_aa cdr3_nt
NA NA TRBJ2-7 TRBV11-2 CASSLMTYEQYF TGTGCCAGCAGCTTAATGACCTACGAGCAGTACTTC
NA NA TRBJ2-2 TRBV6-5 CASSTRRGTGELFF TGTGCCAGCAGTACTAGGAGGGGAACCGGGGAGCTGTTTTTT
once NA TRBJ2-7 TRBV4-3 CASSQEGTGPYEQYF TGCGCCAGCAGCCAAGAGGGAACAGGACCCTACGAGCAGTACTTC
NA TRBD2 TRBJ2-3 TRBV19 CASSPPTAGGVDTQYF TGTGCCAGTAGTCCCCCCACGGCGGGGGGGGTAGATACGCAGTATTTT
NA TRBD1 TRBJ2-7 TRBV5-1 CASSLGDRAPYEQYF TGCGCCAGCAGCTTGGGTGACAGGGCTCCCTACGAGCAGTACTTC
NA TRBD2 TRBJ2-5 TRBV7-9 CASSLRLAGEQETQYF TGTGCCAGCAGTCTTAGACTAGCGGGGGAACAAGAGACCCAGTACTTC
NA NA TRBJ2-3 TRBV23-1 CASPLVLTDTQYF TGCGCCAGCCCCCTGGTGCTCACAGATACGCAGTATTTT
NA TRBD1 TRBJ1-1 TRBV5-4 CASSRGTEGTEAFF TGTGCCAGCAGCCGAGGGACAGAGGGCACTGAAGCTTTCTTT
NA TRBD1 TRBJ1-5 TRBV6-1 CASSDLGQGRQPQHF TGTGCCAGCAGTGACCTTGGACAGGGAAGACAGCCCCAGCATTTT
NA NA TRBJ2-5 TRBV4-1 CASSQDPRGEGVAETQYF TGCGCCAGCAGCCAAGATCCCCGGGGCGAGGGGGTTGCAGAGACCCAGTACTTC
once TRBD2 TRBJ2-3 TRBV9 CASSETSGGFTDTQYF TGTGCCAGCAGCGAAACTAGCGGGGGGTTCACAGATACGCAGTATTTT
NA TRBD2 TRBJ2-2 TRBV6-6 CASSRSGGSETGELFF TGTGCCAGCAGTCGATCGGGGGGGTCTGAGACCGGGGAGCTGTTTTTT
NA NA TRBJ2-1 TRBV2 CASRTTGTSYNEQFF TGTGCCAGCAGGACCACAGGGACCTCCTACAATGAGCAGTTCTTC
once NA TRBJ2-1 TRBV9 CASSVGSSHVPNEQFF TGTGCCAGCAGCGTAGGCAGCAGTCACGTCCCCAATGAGCAGTTCTTC
NA NA TRBJ1-2 TRBV7-8 CASTPDSYPYGYTF TGTGCCAGCACCCCGGATAGCTACCCCTATGGCTACACCTTC
NA NA TRBJ1-1 TRBV10-3 CAISDMALNTEAFF TGTGCCATCAGTGACATGGCCTTGAACACTGAAGCTTTCTTT
NA NA TRBJ1-2 TRBV7-2 CASGDAPTNYGYTF TGTGCCAGCGGAGACGCCCCTACTAACTATGGCTACACCTTC
NA TRBD1 TRBJ1-5 TRBV5-8 CASSLSGGHQPQHF TGTGCCAGCAGCTTGTCAGGGGGCCATCAGCCCCAGCATTTT
NA NA TRBJ1-6 TRBV7-2 CASSPDTNNSPLHF TGTGCCAGCAGCCCGGACACCAATAATTCACCCCTCCACTTT
NA NA TRBJ2-7 TRBV14 CASSRRGIYEQYF TGTGCCAGCAGCCGCCGGGGAATCTACGAGCAGTACTTC
NA TRBD1 TRBJ1-6 TRBV7-9 CASSRADRDNSPLHF TGTGCCAGCAGCCGAGCGGACAGGGATAATTCACCCCTCCACTTT
few NA TRBJ1-1 TRBV9 CASSQWYENTEAFF TGTGCCAGCAGCCAGTGGTACGAGAACACTGAAGCTTTCTTT